The sequence of this TCR beta chain was determined in a study of cytotoxic CD8 clonotypes in ibrutinib-treated CLL. V gave up 1 base and J gave up 4 bases, with 13 bases separating them. The CDR3 consists of 15 residues. Per germline, CDR1 ENHRY and CDR2 SYGVKD. Assay used: immunoSEQ multiplex PCR; TCRdb lists only in-frame clones, some missing. Of 50,000 to 70,000 clones in the sample, 54% were seen once. The origin of this receptor is a human donor with chronic lymphocytic leukemia. This chain connects TRBV10-3 to TRBJ1-2; unclear D gene. Source: PBMCs, taken at disease progression, from a patient treated with ibrutinib. The CDR3, as DNA: TGTGCCATCAGTGAGTATGAGGGCGCGACCTATGGCTACACCTTC. It yields the protein CAISEYEGATYGYTF.